This TCR beta chain emerged from a study of shared clonotypes between healthy human individuals. About the research overall: The study drew on a couple of women and a few men aged 18 to 49 as donors.

As regards this clone: What it binds is unknown.

Germline V gene data show CDR1 as LNHNV and CDR2 as YYDKDF (reference sequence). The CDR3 is made up of 9 amino acids. Deletions cut 6 bases from V and 8 bases from J, with 1 base between. Study results and caveats: It was the non-shared clonotypes that had lower generation probabilities than clonotypes shared by all four donors.

Libraries were prepared by immunoSEQ multiplex PCR; TCRdb keeps only in-frame clonotypes and omits some of them. Among approximately 980,000 clones listed, about 80% were seen once. The chain couples TRBV15 to TRBJ1-4; D remains ambiguous. This TCR was sampled from a man aged 18-30 years in good health. Material: memory CD4+ T cells sorted from blood. Subset meaning: CD45RA-negative fraction. This chain's CDR3 is CATREKLFF. DNA for the CDR3: TGTGCCACCAGGGAAAAACTGTTTTTT. The full variable domain, completed using reference TRBV15 and TRBJ1-4, is DAMVIQNPRYQVTQFGKPVTLSCSQTLNHNVMYWYQQKSSQAPKLLFHYYDKDFNNEADTPDNFQSRRPNTSFCFLDIRSPGLGDTAMYLCATREKLFFGSGTQLSVL.